This passage covers 19 T cell receptor beta chains from one sample sequenced in a study of T cell repertoires in cytomegalovirus infection. TCRdb used MiXCR to reprocess the reads, holding one entry per CDR3 protein. The sample contains fewer than 1,000,000 distinct CDR3 sequences, 30% to 40% of which appear only once. Their cognate antigens are unknown. Here the sequenced sample was cultured CD8+ T cells from PBMCs, taken from culture after CMV antigen stimulation. These receptors originate from a human donor in good health (CMV status not recorded). Some clones in this sample may be carry-over from other donors' samples.

As regards this clonotype: This may stem from a read error, because a much larger clone lies one nucleotide away. V gene TRBV7-6 combines with J gene TRBJ2-3; D call uncertain. Germline CDR1 SGHVS, CDR2 FNYEAQ. The CDR3 is 18 amino acids. V was cut by 1 base and J by 5 bases, with 22 bases left in between. The CDR3 DNA sequence: TGTGCCAGCAGCTTAGAGCACTCGGGCTCCTTGGCCGTAGATACGCAGTATTTT. Translating it yields CASSLEHSGSLAVDTQYF.

This sequence joins TRBV14 and TRBJ1-1; 8 nucleotides agree with TRBD1. The CDR3 has 16 residues. CDR1 is SGHDN and CDR2 is FVKESK in the germline V gene. Unmatched junction bases numbered 6, after V lost 2 bases and J lost 1 base. The CDR3 DNA follows: TGTGCCAGCAGCCAACCCATGACAGGGGAGAACACTGAAGCTTTCTTT. This sequence encodes CASSQPMTGENTEAFF.

This chain joins TRBV5-4 and TRBJ1-2; 8 bases are a match to TRBD1. The V segment lost 1 base and the J segment 3 bases; nucleotides outside the gene matches: 2. Germline V lookup: CDR1 SGHNT, CDR2 YYREEE (reference sequence). The CDR3 spans 14 residues. DNA of the CDR3: TGTGCCAGCAGCTTGAAGGGACAGGACTATGGCTACACCTTC. This sequence encodes CASSLKGQDYGYTF.

V is TRBV19 and J is TRBJ1-2, with D hard to call. CDR3 size: 12 residues. Germline V CDR1 and CDR2: LNHDA, SQIVND (reference sequence). The V end lost 7 bases, the J end lost 2 bases, and 8 bases lay between the germline ends. The CDR3 loop is CASIGRNYGYTF. The CDR3 DNA reads TGTGCCAGTATCGGCAGGAACTATGGCTACACCTTC.

V is TRBV7-9 and J is TRBJ1-4; a possible D gene is TRBD1 (6 bases). Trimming took off 3 bases at V and 4 bases at J, with 9 bases between the two ends. The CDR3 is 14 residues long. Germline CDR1 reads SEHNR; CDR2 reads FQNEAQ (reference sequence). The CDR3 DNA is TGTGCCAGCAGCTTTTCCAGGGGTAATGAAAAACTGTTTTTT. It encodes CASSFSRGNEKLFF.

This clonotype was counted between two and nine times. This chain links TRBV7-3 with TRBJ1-2; D uncertain. The ends were cut back, 5 bases at V and 4 bases at J, with 11 bases in the middle. CDR1 and CDR2 (germline): SGHTA, FQGTGA. CDR3 length equals 13 residues. In DNA, the CDR3 is TGTGCCAGCAGCCAAGGCGGAACCTATGGCTACACCTTC. As protein: CASSQGGTYGYTF. Using reference TRBV7-3 and TRBJ1-2 for the parts outside the CDR3, the full variable domain is GAGVSQTPSNKVTEKGKYVELRCDPISGHTALYWYRQSLGQGPEFLIYFQGTGAADDSGLPNDRFFAVRPEGSVSTLKIQRTERGDSAVYLCASSQGGTYGYTFGSGTRLTVV.

In regard to this clonotype: Being one base from a much bigger clone, this may be a read error. This chain connects TRBV7-6 to TRBJ2-2; D is possibly TRBD2 (6 bases). Germline V lookup: CDR1 SGHVS, CDR2 FNYEAQ. The CDR3 is 17 amino acids. The CDR3 loop reads CASSSLLATANTGELVF. DNA for the CDR3: TGTGCCAGCAGCAGTTTGCTAGCGACCGCGAACACCGGGGAGCTGGTTTTT.

This clonotype was seen many times. CDR3 sequence (DNA): TGTGCCAGCAGCCCAGCCCGGACGTGGAATGAGCAGTTCTTC. It is translated as CASSPARTWNEQFF. V gene TRBV7-8 combines with J gene TRBJ2-1; D unresolved. V was pared by 5 bases and J by 7 bases, with 15 bases between. CDR3 length equals 14 residues. Germline values: CDR1 SGHVS, CDR2 FQNEAQ.

Concerning this clonotype itself: A read error is possible here, since a much larger clone lies one base away. The CDR3 loop is CASSSEGTTNYGYTF. The CDR3 nucleotides are TGTGCCAGCAGCTCGGAGGGGACTACTAACTATGGCTACACCTTC. The chain couples TRBV7-6 to TRBJ1-2; perhaps TRBD1 as D (5 bases). Germline CDR1 reads SGHVS; CDR2 reads FNYEAQ. The CDR3 length is 15 residues. Deletions cut 4 bases from V and 0 bases from J, with 12 bases between.

This clonotype turned up a few times. The chain recombines TRBV7-9 with TRBJ2-1; D possibly uses TRBD1 or TRBD2 (5 bases each). CDR1 is SEHNR and CDR2 is FQNEAQ in the germline V gene (reference sequence). Trimming took 5 bases from V and 5 from J, leaving 13 bases between them. The CDR3 has 14 residues. Written as DNA, the CDR3 is TGTGCCAGCAGCCATCGGGACGGGCACAATGAGCAGTTCTTC. This codes for CASSHRDGHNEQFF.

This clonotype turned up a few times. The V and J genes are TRBV7-6 and TRBJ2-2; 14 bases match TRBD2. Trimming took 1 base from V and 0 from J; bases not matched to a gene: 7. The CDR3 totals 20 residues. Germline V gene sequence: CDR1 SGHVS, CDR2 FNYEAQ. The CDR3 coding sequence is TGTGCCAGCAGCTTAGTTAGGCCGGGACTAGCGGGGGCGAACACCGGGGAGCTGTTTTTT. Protein sequence: CASSLVRPGLAGANTGELFF.

This clonotype was found a few times. The gene calls are TRBV7-9 and TRBJ1-2; 11 positions agree with TRBD1. The CDR3 spans 18 residues. The germline V gene encodes CDR1 SEHNR and CDR2 FQNEAQ (reference sequence). The ends lost 5 bases at V and 7 bases at J; junction bases unmatched: 18. The CDR3 coding sequence is TGTGCCAGCAGCCCGGAGGACAGGGGGCGCATAGGTGGAGGTGGCTACACCTTC. It codes for CASSPEDRGRIGGGGYTF.

V is TRBV4-2 and J is TRBJ1-2; D might be TRBD1 (6 bases). The germline CDR1 and CDR2 sequences are LGHNA and YNFKEQ. Trimming pared 1 base from V and 8 bases from J, leaving 17 bases between. The CDR3 sequence is 15 residues long. CDR3 loop: CASSQGGGPAGGYTF. CDR3 in DNA: TGTGCCAGCAGCCAAGGTGGGGGCCCCGCGGGAGGCTACACCTTC.

The gene calls are TRBV6-5 and TRBJ2-2; 12 bases are a match to TRBD1. Trimming removed 6 bases from V and 7 bases from J; junction bases left unmatched: 15. Germline V gene lookup returns CDR1 MNHEY and CDR2 SVGAGI. The CDR3 extends over 18 amino acids. The CDR3 coding sequence is TGTGCCAGCAGCCCGGGACAGGGGGCCGAATACTTCTTCGGGGAGCTGTTTTTT. It yields the protein CASSPGQGAEYFFGELFF.

The genes are TRBV2 and TRBJ2-1, with D perhaps matching TRBD1 (6 bases). V lost 3 bases to trimming and J lost 5 bases, with 14 bases between them. CDR3 length: 15 residues. The germline V gene encodes CDR1 SNHLY and CDR2 FYNNEI. This CDR3 reads CASSDGWDTNNEQFF. The CDR3 DNA reads TGTGCCAGCAGTGATGGCTGGGACACGAACAATGAGCAGTTCTTC. The full variable domain, its missing parts supplied by reference TRBV2 and TRBJ2-1, is EPEVTQTPSHQVTQMGQEVILRCVPISNHLYFYWYRQILGQKVEFLVSFYNNEISEKSEIFDDQFSVERPDGSNFTLKIRSTKLEDSAMYFCASSDGWDTNNEQFFGPGTRLTVL.

About this clonotype: A much larger clone differs from this one at a single base, so this may be a read error. No conserved phenylalanine or tryptophan is present at the end of the CDR3, so a read error is the likely explanation. The gene calls are TRBV10-3 and TRBJ2-1, with a possible D match to TRBD2 (6 bases). The CDR3 has 16 residues. Trimming removed 0 bases at V and 5 bases at J, with 14 bases between. The V gene's germline CDR1 is ENHRY and CDR2 SYGVKD. In DNA form, the CDR3 reads TGTGCCATCAGTGAGTCGGGAGGTAGTGGGGACAATGAGCAGTTCATC. As protein: CAISESGGSGDNEQFI.

This clonotype has just a few counts. The gene calls are TRBV7-8 and TRBJ2-5; no definite D call. The CDR3 length is 15 residues. CDR1 and CDR2 from the germline V gene are SGHVS and FQNEAQ. V shed 5 bases and J shed 5 bases, with 18 bases lying between them. CDR3 DNA sequence: TGTGCCAGCAGCCAAGGGTCGTATAGGAGCGAGACCCAGTACTTC. Its translation is CASSQGSYRSETQYF.

This clonotype has only a few counts. The J gene is TRBJ2-2, the V gene TRBV15; possibly TRBD2 for D (6 bases). CDR3 length equals 18 residues. Trimming stripped 0 bases from V and 7 bases from J, with 21 bases between. Germline V gene data show CDR1 as LNHNV and CDR2 as YYDKDF (reference sequence). The CDR3 here is CATSRDLGLALSGGELFF. The CDR3 nucleotides are TGTGCCACCAGCAGAGATCTCGGGCTAGCGTTGAGTGGCGGGGAGCTGTTTTTT.

The chain couples TRBV12-3 or TRBV12-4 to TRBJ2-7, with 11 bases matching TRBD1. V was pared by 6 bases and J by 2 bases, with 3 bases of the junction left unmatched. The CDR3 loop spans 14 amino acids. CDR3 bases: TGTGCCAGCAGGGGGACAGGGGGAACCTACGAGCAGTACTTC. It specifies CASRGTGGTYEQYF.